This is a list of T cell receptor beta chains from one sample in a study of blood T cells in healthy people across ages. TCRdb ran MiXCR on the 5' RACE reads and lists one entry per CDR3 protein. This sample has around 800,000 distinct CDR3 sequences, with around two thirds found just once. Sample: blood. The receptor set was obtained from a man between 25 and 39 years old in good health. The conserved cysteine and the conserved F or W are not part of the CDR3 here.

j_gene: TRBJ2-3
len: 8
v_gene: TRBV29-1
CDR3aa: SVRLDTQY

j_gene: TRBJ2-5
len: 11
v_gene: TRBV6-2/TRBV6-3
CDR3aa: ASKEVHQETQY

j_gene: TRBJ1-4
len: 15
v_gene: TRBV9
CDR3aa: ASSANPRTETNEKLF

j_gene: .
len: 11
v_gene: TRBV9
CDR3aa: ASSPRGGEEQY

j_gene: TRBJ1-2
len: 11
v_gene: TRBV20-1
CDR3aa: SAIVQHLYGYT

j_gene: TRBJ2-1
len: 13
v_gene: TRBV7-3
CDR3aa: ASSRAGGRGDEQF

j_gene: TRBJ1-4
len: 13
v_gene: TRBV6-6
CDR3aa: ASSYSTPTNEKLF

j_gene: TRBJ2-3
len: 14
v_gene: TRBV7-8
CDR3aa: ASRSPSGGLGDTQY

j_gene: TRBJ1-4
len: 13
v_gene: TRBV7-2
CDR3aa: ASSLQVATNEKLF

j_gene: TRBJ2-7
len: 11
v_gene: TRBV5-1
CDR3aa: ASSLEDGDEQY

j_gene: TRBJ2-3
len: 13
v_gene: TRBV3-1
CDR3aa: ASSLPGLAGDTQY

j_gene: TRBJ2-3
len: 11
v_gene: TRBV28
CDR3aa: ASTEDRGDTQY

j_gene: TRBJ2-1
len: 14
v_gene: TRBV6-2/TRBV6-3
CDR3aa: ASSYSAGILGHEQF

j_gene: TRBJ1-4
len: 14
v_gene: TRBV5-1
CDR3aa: ASSWRTAATNEKLF

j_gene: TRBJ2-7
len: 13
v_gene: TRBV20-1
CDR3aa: SADSPGQGSYEQY

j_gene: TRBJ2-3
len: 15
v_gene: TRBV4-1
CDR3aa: ASSQDGTSVNTDTQY

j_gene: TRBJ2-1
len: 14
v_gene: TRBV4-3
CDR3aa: ASSQLASGGYNEQF

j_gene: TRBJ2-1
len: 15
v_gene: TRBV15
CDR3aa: ATSRVLRRRQNNEQF

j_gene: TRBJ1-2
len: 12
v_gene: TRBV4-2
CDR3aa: ASSNGRGTYDYT

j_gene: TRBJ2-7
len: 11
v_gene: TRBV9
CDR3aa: ASSARGAYEQY

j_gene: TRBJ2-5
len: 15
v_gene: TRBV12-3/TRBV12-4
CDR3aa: ASTFEAGIGYQETQY

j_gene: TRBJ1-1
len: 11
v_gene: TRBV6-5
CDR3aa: ASRSGPHTEAF

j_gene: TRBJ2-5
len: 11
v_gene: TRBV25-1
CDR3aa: ASYGGYQETQY

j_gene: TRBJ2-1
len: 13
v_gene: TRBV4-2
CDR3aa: ASSQDGGRLNEQF

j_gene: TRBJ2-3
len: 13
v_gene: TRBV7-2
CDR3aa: ASSLQDLSTDTQY

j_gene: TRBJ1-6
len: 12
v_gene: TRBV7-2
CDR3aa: ASSQRQGNSPLH

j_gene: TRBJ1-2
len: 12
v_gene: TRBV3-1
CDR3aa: ASSQRQSGGGYT

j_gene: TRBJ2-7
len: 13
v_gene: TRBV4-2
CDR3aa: ASSQDRTKWGEQY

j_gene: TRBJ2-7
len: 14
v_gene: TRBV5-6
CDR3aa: ASSLGFEGKSYEQY

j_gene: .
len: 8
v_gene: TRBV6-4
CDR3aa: ASNRDEQY

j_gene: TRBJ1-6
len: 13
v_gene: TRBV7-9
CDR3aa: ASGGDGGPYSPLH

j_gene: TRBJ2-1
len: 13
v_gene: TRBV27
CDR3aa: ASSLGRTSYNEQF

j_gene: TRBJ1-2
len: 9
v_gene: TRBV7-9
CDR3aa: ASRSLNGYT

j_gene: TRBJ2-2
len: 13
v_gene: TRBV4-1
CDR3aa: ASSQDPENTGELF

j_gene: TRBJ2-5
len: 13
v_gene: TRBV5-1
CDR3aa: ASSLATDRLRRWY

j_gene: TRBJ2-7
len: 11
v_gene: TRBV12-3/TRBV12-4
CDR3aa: ASSFGEAYDQY

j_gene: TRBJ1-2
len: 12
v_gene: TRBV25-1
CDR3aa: ASSERYTPYGYT

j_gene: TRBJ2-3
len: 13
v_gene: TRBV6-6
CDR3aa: ASSYRRGSTDTQY

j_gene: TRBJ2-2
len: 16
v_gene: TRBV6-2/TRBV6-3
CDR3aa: ASSYSKTSGYYTGELF

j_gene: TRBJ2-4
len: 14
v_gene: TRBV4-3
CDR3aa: ASSQELRSRWVIQY

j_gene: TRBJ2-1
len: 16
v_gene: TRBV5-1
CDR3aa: ASRGGQGLTPPYNEQF

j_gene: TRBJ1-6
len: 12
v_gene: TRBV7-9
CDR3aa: ASSATGESSPLH

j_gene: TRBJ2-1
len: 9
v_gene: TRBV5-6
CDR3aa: ASSWTGEQF

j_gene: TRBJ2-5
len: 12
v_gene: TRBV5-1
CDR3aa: ASSFGQGSNEQY

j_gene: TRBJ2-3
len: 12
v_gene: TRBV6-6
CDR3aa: ASSLLDRTDTQY

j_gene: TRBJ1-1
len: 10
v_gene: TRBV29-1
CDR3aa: SGKTANTEAF

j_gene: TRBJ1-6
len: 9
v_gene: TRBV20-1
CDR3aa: SASVDSPLH

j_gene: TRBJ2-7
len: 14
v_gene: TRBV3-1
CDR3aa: ASSQGVWDPSYEQY

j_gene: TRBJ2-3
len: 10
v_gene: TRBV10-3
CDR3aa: AIRQGTDTQY

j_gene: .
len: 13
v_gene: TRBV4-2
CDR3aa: ASSQRDGVEDEQY

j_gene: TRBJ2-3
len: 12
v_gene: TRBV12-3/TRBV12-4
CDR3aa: TSSGGLGTDTQY

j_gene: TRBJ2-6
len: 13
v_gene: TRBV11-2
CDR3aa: ASSFLNSGANVLT

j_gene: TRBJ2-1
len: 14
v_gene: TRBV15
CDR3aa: ATSRMGTGPGNEQF